This T cell receptor (beta chain) was retrieved from a study of shared clonotypes between healthy human individuals. Study context: The cohort comprised two women and a few men. Their ages spanned 18 to 49 years. Three CD4 naive, three CD4 memory, two CD8 naive and one CD8 memory plate were used per donor.

For this clone: Its antigen is as yet unknown.

Study-level results: On the whole, naive subsets had larger estimated richness than memory subsets had.

The V gene's germline CDR1 is LNHDA and CDR2 SQIVND (reference sequence). Trimming took 8 bases from V and 4 from J, leaving 12 bases between them. The CDR3 is 13 amino acids. Several immunoSEQ plates received, in even portions, the genomic DNA of each subset. Only in-frame clones appear in the TCRdb table, and some are missing; sequencing was by immunoSEQ multiplex PCR. The table lists about 1 million clones, around 74% of them singletons. The chain links TRBV19 to TRBJ1-5; D is undetermined. Sequences were obtained from memory CD4+ T cells sorted from blood. Subset specified: CD45RA-negative fraction. The TCR comes from a man younger than 30 in good health. For the CDR3, the DNA is TGTGCCAGTGCGATTAGGATGAATCAGCCCCAGCATTTT. Amino acids: CASAIRMNQPQHF.